The 6 T cell receptor beta chains below come from one sample, sequenced in a study of blood T cells in healthy people across ages. The second PCR ran about 6 to 12 cycles with a sample-barcoded 5' primer and J-beta primers. Each CDR3 protein gets one entry after TCRdb re-called the 5' RACE reads with MiXCR. The table lists about 1,500,000 distinct CDR3 sequences, about 30% of them singletons, with 7.7% in the top ten. Sequenced: blood. These TCRs come from a woman aged 25 to 39 in good health.

The rearrangement joins TRBV7-2 to TRBJ2-3, with D unresolved. Germline-derived CDR1 and CDR2 are SGHTA and FQGNSA. Trimming took off 3 bases at V and 0 bases at J, with 10 bases between the two ends. The CDR3 extends over 15 amino acids. The CDR3 loop reads CASSFQISSTDTQYF. In DNA, the CDR3 is TGTGCCAGCAGCTTCCAGATTTCTAGCACAGATACGCAGTATTTT.

The sample holds a few counts of this clonotype. This chain links TRBV7-2 with TRBJ2-5; D is unclear. Trimming took 0 bases from V and 5 from J, leaving 10 bases between them. The V gene's germline CDR1 is SGHTA and CDR2 FQGNSA. The CDR3 has 14 amino acids. The CDR3 spells CASSLAQLLETQYF. The CDR3 DNA sequence: TGTGCCAGCAGCTTAGCCCAGCTCCTGGAGACCCAGTACTTC.

This clonotype was picked up a small number of times. The chain is built from TRBV10-3 and TRBJ2-1, with D possibly matching TRBD2 (5 bases). Germline CDR1 reads ENHRY; CDR2 reads SYGVKD. This CDR3 spans 15 amino acids. Deletions cut 0 bases from V and 9 bases from J, with 15 bases between. The CDR3 loop reads CAISESITSSGEQFF. DNA for the CDR3: TGTGCCATCAGTGAGTCGATAACTAGTTCCGGTGAGCAGTTCTTC.

The gene calls are TRBV5-1 and TRBJ1-2, with a possible D match to TRBD1 (6 bases). CDR1 is SGHRS, CDR2 YFSETQ, per germline. Between the trimmed V and J ends, which lost 0 bases and 2 bases, there was a span of 11 bases. The CDR3 has 15 residues. CDR3 coding DNA: TGCGCCAGCAGCTTGGGGACAGCGGAGAACTATGGCTACACCTTC. The encoded protein is CASSLGTAENYGYTF. The variable domain in full, with the rest retrieved from reference TRBV5-1 and TRBJ1-2, is KAGVTQTPRYLIKTRGQQVTLSCSPISGHRSVSWYQQTPGQGLQFLFEYFSETQRNKGNFPGRFSGRQFSNSRSEMNVSTLELGDSALYLCASSLGTAENYGYTFGSGTRLTVV.

For this clonotype: Mismatch with germline at one junction end may stem from a read error. The rearrangement joins TRBV3-1 to TRBJ2-7; 10 nucleotides line up with TRBD1. Germline-derived CDR1 and CDR2 are LGHDT and YNNKEL (reference sequence). The CDR3 length is 16 residues. The CDR3 DNA sequence: TGTGCCGGCAGCCCACAGCCGGGACAGGGGAAGGTCGAGCAGTACTTC. It yields the protein CAGSPQPGQGKVEQYF.

The sample holds a few counts of this clonotype. The rearrangement joins TRBV7-2 to TRBJ2-1; tentative D call: TRBD1 (5 bases). There are 17 residues in the CDR3. V was cut by 0 bases and J by 0 bases, with 12 bases left in between. Germline V lookup: CDR1 SGHTA, CDR2 FQGNSA. The CDR3 reads CASSLAGFDSSYNEQFF. The CDR3 DNA follows: TGTGCCAGCAGCTTAGCGGGTTTCGACAGCTCCTACAATGAGCAGTTCTTC.